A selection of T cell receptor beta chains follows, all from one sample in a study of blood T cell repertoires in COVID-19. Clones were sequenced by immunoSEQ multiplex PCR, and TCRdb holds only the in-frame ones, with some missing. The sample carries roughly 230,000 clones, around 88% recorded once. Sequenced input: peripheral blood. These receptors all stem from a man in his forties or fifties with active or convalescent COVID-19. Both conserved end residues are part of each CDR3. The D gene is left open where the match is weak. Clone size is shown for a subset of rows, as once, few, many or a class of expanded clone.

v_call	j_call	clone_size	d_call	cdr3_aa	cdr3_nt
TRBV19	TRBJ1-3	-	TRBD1	CASGTGWLGNTIYF	TGTGCCAGCGGGACAGGGTGGCTCGGAAACACCATATATTTT
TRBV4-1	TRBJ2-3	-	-	CASSQVLPQTDTQYF	TGCGCCAGCAGCCAAGTCCTCCCCCAGACAGATACGCAGTATTTT
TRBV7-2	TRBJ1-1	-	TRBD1	CASSPSGGQAFDTEAFF	TGTGCCAGCAGCCCTTCAGGGGGGCAGGCGTTTGACACTGAAGCTTTCTTT
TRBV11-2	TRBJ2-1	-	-	CASSPNDYNEQFF	TGTGCCAGCAGCCCTAACGACTACAATGAGCAGTTCTTC
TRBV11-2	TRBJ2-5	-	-	CASSLSDSQETQYF	TGTGCCAGCAGCTTATCGGACAGCCAAGAGACCCAGTACTTC
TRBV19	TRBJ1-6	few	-	CASSMAPSSYNSPLHF	TGTGCCAGTAGTATGGCCCCCAGCTCCTATAATTCACCCCTCCACTTT
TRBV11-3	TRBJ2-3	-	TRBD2	CASRRTSGRDGDTQYF	TGTGCCAGCAGGAGGACTAGCGGGAGGGATGGGGATACGCAGTATTTT
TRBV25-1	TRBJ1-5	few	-	CASSEAAGVQPQHF	TGTGCCAGCAGTGAGGCGGCAGGGGTTCAGCCCCAGCATTTT
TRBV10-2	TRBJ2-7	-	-	CASSSGDYEQYF	TGCGCCAGCAGCTCCGGGGACTACGAGCAGTACTTC
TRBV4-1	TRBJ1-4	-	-	CASSQGQVGSEKLFF	TGCGCCAGCAGCCAAGGACAGGTCGGCAGTGAAAAACTGTTTTTT
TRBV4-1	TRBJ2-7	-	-	CASSQRDTYEQYF	TGCGCCAGCAGCCAAAGGGACACCTACGAGCAGTACTTC
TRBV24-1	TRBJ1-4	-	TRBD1	CATSAGTGGLATNEKLFF	TGTGCCACCAGTGCCGGGACAGGGGGCCTTGCAACTAATGAAAAACTGTTTTTT
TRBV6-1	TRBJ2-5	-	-	CASSESVWGQRETQYF	TGTGCCAGCAGTGAATCGGTCTGGGGGCAGCGGGAGACCCAGTACTTC
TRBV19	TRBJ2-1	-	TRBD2	CASRRGVGLAGVDEQFF	TGTGCCAGTAGGAGGGGAGTAGGGCTAGCGGGAGTCGATGAGCAGTTCTTC
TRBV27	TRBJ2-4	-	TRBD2	CASSPGSGGNIQYF	TGTGCCAGCAGTCCTGGGTCGGGGGGAAACATTCAGTACTTC
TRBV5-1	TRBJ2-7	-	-	CASSLASRYEQYF	TGCGCCAGCAGCTTGGCCAGCAGGTACGAGCAGTACTTC
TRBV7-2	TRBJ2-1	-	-	CASSLLGVNEQFF	TGTGCCAGCAGCTTACTAGGGGTCAATGAGCAGTTCTTC
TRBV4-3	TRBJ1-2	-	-	CASSQGGSNYGYTF	TGCGCCAGCAGCCAAGGCGGCTCTAACTATGGCTACACCTTC
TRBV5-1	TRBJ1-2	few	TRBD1	CASSLGDSSYGYTF	TGCGCCAGCAGCTTGGGGGACAGCTCCTATGGCTACACCTTC
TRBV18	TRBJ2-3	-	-	CASSPVRRGGTDTQYF	TGTGCCAGCTCCCCAGTAAGGCGGGGTGGCACAGATACGCAGTATTTT
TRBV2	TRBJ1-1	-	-	CASSLVSEAFF	TGTGCCAGCAGCCTAGTTTCGGAAGCTTTCTTT
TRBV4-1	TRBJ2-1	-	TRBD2	CASSPVAAGDSYNEQFF	TGCGCCAGCAGCCCAGTCGCGGCGGGAGACTCCTACAATGAGCAGTTCTTC
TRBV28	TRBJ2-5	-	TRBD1	CASSSLLQGYQETQYF	TGTGCCAGCAGTTCTCTACTACAGGGGTACCAAGAGACCCAGTACTTC
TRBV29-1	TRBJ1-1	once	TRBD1	CSVEQGALFRTEAFF	TGCAGCGTTGAACAGGGGGCGTTATTTCGCACTGAAGCTTTCTTT
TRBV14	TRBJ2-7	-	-	CASSQARYEQYF	TGTGCCAGCAGCCAGGCCCGCTACGAGCAGTACTTC
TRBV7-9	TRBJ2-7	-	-	CASSLLPTFYEQYF	TGTGCCAGCAGCTTATTACCCACTTTTTACGAGCAGTACTTC
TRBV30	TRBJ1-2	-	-	CAWNFYGYTF	TGTGCCTGGAACTTCTATGGCTACACCTTC
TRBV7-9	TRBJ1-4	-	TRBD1	CASSGQGATRLVRNEKLFF	TGTGCCAGCAGCGGACAGGGGGCGACTCGCTTGGTTCGGAATGAAAAACTGTTTTTT
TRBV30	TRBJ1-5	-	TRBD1	CACDTGTGIQPQHF	TGTGCCTGCGATACCGGGACAGGGATTCAGCCCCAGCATTTT
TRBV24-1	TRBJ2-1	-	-	CATSANGGALYEQFF	TGTGCCACCAGTGCCAATGGGGGGGCTTTGTATGAGCAGTTCTTC
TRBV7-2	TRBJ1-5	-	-	CASSMNRASNQPQHF	TGTGCCAGCAGCATGAACAGAGCTAGCAATCAGCCCCAGCATTTT
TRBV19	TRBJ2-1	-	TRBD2	CASSIYSGGGTYNEQFF	TGTGCCAGTAGTATTTATAGCGGGGGAGGGACCTACAATGAGCAGTTCTTC
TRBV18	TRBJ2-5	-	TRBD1	CASSPTRDRAQETQYF	TGTGCCAGCTCACCGACACGGGACAGGGCTCAAGAGACCCAGTACTTC
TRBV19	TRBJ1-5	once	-	CASSIDKNSNQPQHF	TGTGCCAGTAGTATTGACAAAAATAGCAATCAGCCCCAGCATTTT
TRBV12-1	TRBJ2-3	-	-	CASSFGTSGSDTQYF	TGTGCCAGCAGCTTTGGGACTAGCGGGAGTGATACGCAGTATTTT
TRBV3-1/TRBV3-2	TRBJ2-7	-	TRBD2	CASSLLAGPYEQYF	TGTGCCAGCAGCCTTTTAGCGGGTCCCTACGAGCAGTACTTC
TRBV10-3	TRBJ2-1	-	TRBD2	CAISGAKGLAVSYNEQFF	TGTGCCATCAGTGGGGCGAAGGGACTAGCGGTCTCCTACAATGAGCAGTTCTTC
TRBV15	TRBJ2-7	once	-	CATSRDGQPTDEQYF	TGTGCCACCAGCAGAGACGGACAGCCTACCGACGAGCAGTACTTC
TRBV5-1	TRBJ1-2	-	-	CASSQDKHYGYTF	TGCGCCAGCAGCCAGGACAAACACTACGGCTACACCTTC
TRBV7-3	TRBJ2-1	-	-	CASSLSGAAYNEQFF	TGTGCCAGCAGCTTATCAGGGGCCGCCTACAATGAGCAGTTCTTC
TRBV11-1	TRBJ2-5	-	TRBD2	CASSPIAGLPQETQYF	TGTGCCAGCAGCCCGATAGCGGGGCTGCCTCAAGAGACCCAGTACTTC
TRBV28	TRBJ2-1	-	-	CASSDAGNLNEQFF	TGTGCCAGCAGTGACGCAGGGAACTTGAATGAGCAGTTCTTC
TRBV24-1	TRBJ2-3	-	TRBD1	CATSVGTGGTDTQYF	TGTGCCACCAGTGTTGGGACAGGGGGCACAGATACGCAGTATTTT
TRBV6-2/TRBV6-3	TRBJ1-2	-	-	CASSKATELGYGYTF	TGTGCCAGCAGTAAAGCGACAGAGCTCGGCTATGGCTACACCTTC
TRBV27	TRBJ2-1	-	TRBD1	CASSALQGVYEQFF	TGTGCCAGCAGTGCACTACAGGGGGTGTATGAGCAGTTCTTC